A single sample gave rise to the 12 T cell receptor beta chains below, sequenced in a study of T cell changes during pregnancy in multiple sclerosis. Generated by immunoSEQ multiplex PCR, the TCRdb table keeps only in-frame clones and is missing some. The top ten hold 5.3% of the sample, which has over 55,000 clones, about 87% seen once. Sequenced input: peripheral blood from another person, used as feeder cells. These receptor sequences come from a human donor whose cells served as feeder cells for cultures in a pregnancy study.

The rearrangement uses TRBV28 and TRBJ2-3; no definite D call. V lost 1 base to trimming and J lost 5 bases, with 4 bases between them. Germline V CDR1 and CDR2: MDHEN, SYDVKM. The CDR3 length is 12 residues. DNA of the CDR3: TGTGCCAGCAGTTTATTTCAAGATACGCAGTATTTT. Encoded protein: CASSLFQDTQYF.

V and J are TRBV11-2 and TRBJ2-5; D is uncertain. V lost 0 bases, J lost 7 bases, and 12 bases lay in between. CDR1 and CDR2 from the germline V gene are SGHAT and FQNNGV. The CDR3 covers 14 residues. The CDR3 reads CASSLDSTHGTQYF. CDR3 DNA: TGTGCCAGCAGCTTAGATTCCACCCATGGGACCCAGTACTTC.

The gene calls are TRBV7-9 and TRBJ2-3; the match to TRBD1 covers 10 bases. Germline values: CDR1 SEHNR, CDR2 FQNEAQ (reference sequence). The length of the CDR3 is 16 residues. V dropped 0 bases and J dropped 7; count of bases not matched to a gene: 7. DNA of the CDR3: TGTGCCAGCAGCTTAGCGCTGGACAGGGGGTGGAATACGCAGTATTTT. Translated: CASSLALDRGWNTQYF.

This chain connects TRBV4-2 to TRBJ2-1; the D is unclear. CDR1 is LGHNA and CDR2 is YNFKEQ in the germline V gene. V lost 0 bases to trimming and J lost 3 bases, with 21 bases between them. The CDR3 is 19 residues long. CDR3 bases: TGTGCCAGCAGCCAAGATATGCGAGATCCAGCTGGGATCTACAATGAGCAGTTCTTC. Its translation is CASSQDMRDPAGIYNEQFF.

This clone was seen once. The chain is built from TRBV7-3 and TRBJ1-2; 7 bases line up with TRBD1. The trim removed 0 bases at V and 2 bases at J, leaving 6 bases unmatched. Germline loops: CDR1 SGHTA, CDR2 FQGTGA. The CDR3 covers 16 residues. The CDR3 here is CASSLTAAGGNYGYTF. Here the CDR3 DNA reads TGTGCCAGCAGCTTAACTGCGGCAGGGGGGAACTATGGCTACACCTTC.

The J gene is TRBJ2-7, the V gene TRBV30; D is perhaps TRBD2 (5 bases). This CDR3 spans 14 amino acids. Germline assignment: CDR1 GTSNPN and CDR2 SVGIG (reference sequence). V lost 1 base and J lost 6, with 16 bases in between. The chain's CDR3 is CAWSEGSYPSEQYF. The CDR3 bases are TGTGCCTGGAGTGAAGGGAGTTACCCCAGCGAGCAGTACTTC.

The CDR3 sequence is CATSRDKVYGYTF. CDR3 DNA: TGTGCCACCAGCAGAGATAAGGTGTATGGCTACACCTTC. This chain links TRBV15 with TRBJ1-2; D ambiguous. CDR3 size: 13 residues. CDR1 and CDR2 (germline): LNHNV, YYDKDF (reference sequence). Trimming shortened V by 0 bases and J by 5 bases, and 7 bases separated the two germline ends.

This clone appeared once. The chain links TRBV10-2 to TRBJ1-1; D uncertain. This CDR3 spans 13 amino acids. The V gene's germline CDR1 is WSHSY and CDR2 SAAADI. V was cut by 8 bases and J by 0 bases, with 10 bases left in between. The CDR3 protein is CASGLDLNTEAFF. The CDR3, as DNA: TGCGCCAGCGGCCTCGATTTGAACACTGAAGCTTTCTTT.

This clone was counted once. V and J are TRBV7-9 and TRBJ2-7, with 11 positions matching TRBD1. CDR1 and CDR2 (germline): SEHNR, FQNEAQ (reference sequence). V trimming: 5 bases; J trimming: 7 bases; junction bases outside the gene matches: 16. The CDR3 sequence is 17 residues long. In DNA form, the CDR3 reads TGTGCCAGCAGCGGTGGCTTAAGGACAGGGGGCCTGATTGAGCAGTACTTC. Translating gives CASSGGLRTGGLIEQYF.

V gene TRBV11-1 combines with J gene TRBJ2-1; 10 bases agree with TRBD2. The V gene end was trimmed by 4 bases and the J gene end by 0 bases; junction bases not matched to a gene: 6. CDR1 and CDR2 from the germline V gene are SGHAT and FQDESV (reference sequence). This CDR3 is built from 17 residues. DNA of the CDR3: TGTGCCAGCAGCTCTAGGACTAGCGGTCGCTCCTACAATGAGCAGTTCTTC. Translating it yields CASSSRTSGRSYNEQFF.

This chain uses TRBV27 with TRBJ2-5; perhaps TRBD1 as D (6 bases). CDR3 size: 15 residues. The V end was cut by 3 bases, the J end by 2 bases, with 13 bases between. Germline V gene sequence: CDR1 MNHEY, CDR2 SMNVEV (reference sequence). In DNA form, the CDR3 reads TGTGCCAGCAGTTTGTATCCGGACAGACAAGAGACCCAGTACTTC. It is translated as CASSLYPDRQETQYF.

The chain carries TRBV6-5 and TRBJ2-6, with no clear D. This CDR3 is 15 amino acids long. V was trimmed by 1 base and J by 2 bases, leaving 6 bases between them. Germline CDR1 is MNHEY and CDR2 is SVGAGI. The CDR3 here is CASSYLETGANVLTF. DNA of the CDR3: TGTGCCAGCAGTTACTTGGAAACTGGGGCCAACGTCCTGACTTTC.